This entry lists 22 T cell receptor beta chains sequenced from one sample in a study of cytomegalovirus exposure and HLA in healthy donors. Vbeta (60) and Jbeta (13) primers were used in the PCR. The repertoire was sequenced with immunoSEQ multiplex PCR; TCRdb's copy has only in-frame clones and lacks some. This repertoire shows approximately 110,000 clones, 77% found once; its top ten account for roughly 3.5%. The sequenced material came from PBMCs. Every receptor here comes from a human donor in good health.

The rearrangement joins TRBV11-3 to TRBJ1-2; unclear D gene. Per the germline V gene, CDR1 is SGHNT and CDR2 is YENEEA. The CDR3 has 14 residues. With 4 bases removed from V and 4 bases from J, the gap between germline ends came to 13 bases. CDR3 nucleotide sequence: TGTGCCAGCAGCTACTCTCCGGGTACCTATGGCTACACCTTC. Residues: CASSYSPGTYGYTF.

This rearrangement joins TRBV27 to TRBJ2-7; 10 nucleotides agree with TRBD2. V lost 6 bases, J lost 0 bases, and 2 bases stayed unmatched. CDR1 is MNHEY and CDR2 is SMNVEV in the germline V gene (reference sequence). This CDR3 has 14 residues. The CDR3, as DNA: TGTGCCAGCAGCATAGCGGGGGGCTCCTACGAGCAGTACTTC. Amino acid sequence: CASSIAGGSYEQYF.

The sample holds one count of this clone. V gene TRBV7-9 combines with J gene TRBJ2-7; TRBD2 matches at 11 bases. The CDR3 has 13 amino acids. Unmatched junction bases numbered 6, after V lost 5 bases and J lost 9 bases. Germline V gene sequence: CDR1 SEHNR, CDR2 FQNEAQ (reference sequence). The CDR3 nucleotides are TGTGCCAGCAGCCTTACTACTAGCGGGGGGCAGTACTTC. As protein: CASSLTTSGGQYF.

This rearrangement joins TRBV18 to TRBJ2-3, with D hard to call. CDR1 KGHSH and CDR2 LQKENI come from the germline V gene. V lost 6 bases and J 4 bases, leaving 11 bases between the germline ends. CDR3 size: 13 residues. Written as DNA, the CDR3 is TGTGCCAGCTCCCTCTACTTGGCAGATACGCAGTATTTT. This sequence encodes CASSLYLADTQYF.

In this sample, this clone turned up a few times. The CDR3 DNA reads TGTGCCAGCAGTTTTTGGGCTAGCGGTCGTGGGGCCCAGTACTTC. As protein: CASSFWASGRGAQYF. V usage is TRBV27 and J usage is TRBJ2-5, with 7 bases matching TRBD2. Per germline, CDR1 MNHEY and CDR2 SMNVEV (reference sequence). J gave up 9 bases and V 3 bases, and 13 bases lay outside the gene matches. There are 15 residues in the CDR3.

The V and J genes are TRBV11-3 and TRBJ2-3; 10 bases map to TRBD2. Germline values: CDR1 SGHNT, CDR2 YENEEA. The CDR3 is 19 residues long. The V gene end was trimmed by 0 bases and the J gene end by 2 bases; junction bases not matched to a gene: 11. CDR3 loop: CASSLDLDLAGEITDTQYF. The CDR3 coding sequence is TGTGCCAGCAGCTTAGATCTCGATCTAGCGGGGGAAATCACAGATACGCAGTATTTT.

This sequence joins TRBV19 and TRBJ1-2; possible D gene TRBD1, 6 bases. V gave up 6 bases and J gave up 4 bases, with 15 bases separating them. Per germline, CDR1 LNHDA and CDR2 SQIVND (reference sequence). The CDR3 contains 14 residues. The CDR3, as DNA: TGTGCCAGTAGATGGGATACAGGGCGCTATGGCTACACCTTC. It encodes CASRWDTGRYGYTF. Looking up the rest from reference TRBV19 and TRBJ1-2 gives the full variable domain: DGGITQSPKYLFRKEGQNVTLSCEQNLNHDAMYWYRQDPGQGLRLIYYSQIVNDFQKGDIAEGYSVSREKKESFPLTVTSAQKNPTAFYLCASRWDTGRYGYTFGSGTRLTVV.

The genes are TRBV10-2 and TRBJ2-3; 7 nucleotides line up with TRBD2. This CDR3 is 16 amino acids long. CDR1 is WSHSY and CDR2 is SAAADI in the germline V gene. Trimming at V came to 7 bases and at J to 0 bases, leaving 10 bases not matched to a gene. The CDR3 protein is CASNLGTIPSTDTQYF. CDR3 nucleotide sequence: TGCGCCAGCAACCTCGGGACTATACCAAGCACAGATACGCAGTATTTT.

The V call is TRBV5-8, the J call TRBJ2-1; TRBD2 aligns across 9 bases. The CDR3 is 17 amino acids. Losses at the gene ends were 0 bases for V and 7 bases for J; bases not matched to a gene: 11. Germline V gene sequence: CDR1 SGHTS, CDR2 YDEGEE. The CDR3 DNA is TGTGCCAGCAGCTTGGTGGCGGCGGGAGGGCCTCAGAATGAGCAGTTCTTC. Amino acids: CASSLVAAGGPQNEQFF.

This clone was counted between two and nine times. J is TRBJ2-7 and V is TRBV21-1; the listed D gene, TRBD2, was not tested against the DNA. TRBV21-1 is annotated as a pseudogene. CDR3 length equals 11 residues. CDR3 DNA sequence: TGTGCCAGCAGCACCGTCCACGAGCAGTACTTC. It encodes CASSTVHEQYF.

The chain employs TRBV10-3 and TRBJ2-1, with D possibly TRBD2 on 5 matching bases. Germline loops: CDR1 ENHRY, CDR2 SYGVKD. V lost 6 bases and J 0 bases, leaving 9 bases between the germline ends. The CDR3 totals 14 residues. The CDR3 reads CAIRSGSSYNEQFF. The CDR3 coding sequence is TGTGCCATCAGGAGCGGCTCCTCCTACAATGAGCAGTTCTTC.

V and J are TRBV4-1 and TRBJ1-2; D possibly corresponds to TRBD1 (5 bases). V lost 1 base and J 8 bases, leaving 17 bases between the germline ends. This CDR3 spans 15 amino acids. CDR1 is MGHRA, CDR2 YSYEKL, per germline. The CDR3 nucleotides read TGCGCCAGCAGCCAAGGGGGCAATCTTCGTCGGGGCTACACCTTC. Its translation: CASSQGGNLRRGYTF.

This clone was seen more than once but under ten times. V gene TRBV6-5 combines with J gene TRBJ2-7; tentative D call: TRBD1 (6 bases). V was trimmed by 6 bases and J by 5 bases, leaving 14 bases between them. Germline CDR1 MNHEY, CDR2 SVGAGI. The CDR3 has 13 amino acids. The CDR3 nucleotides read TGTGCCAGCAGAAAACAGGGTTTAGACGAGCAGTACTTC. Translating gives CASRKQGLDEQYF.

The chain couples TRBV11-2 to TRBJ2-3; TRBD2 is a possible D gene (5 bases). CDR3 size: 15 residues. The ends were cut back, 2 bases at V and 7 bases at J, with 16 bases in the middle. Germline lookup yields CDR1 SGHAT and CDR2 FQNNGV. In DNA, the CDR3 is TGTGCCAGCAGCTTATCTGGAGGACCACAACATACGCAGTATTTT. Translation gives CASSLSGGPQHTQYF.

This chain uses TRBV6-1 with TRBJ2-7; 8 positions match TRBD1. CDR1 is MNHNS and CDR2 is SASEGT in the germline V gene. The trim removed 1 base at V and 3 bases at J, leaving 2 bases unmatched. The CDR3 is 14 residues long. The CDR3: CASSEGTGHYEQYF. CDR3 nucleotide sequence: TGTGCCAGCAGTGAAGGGACAGGGCACTACGAGCAGTACTTC.

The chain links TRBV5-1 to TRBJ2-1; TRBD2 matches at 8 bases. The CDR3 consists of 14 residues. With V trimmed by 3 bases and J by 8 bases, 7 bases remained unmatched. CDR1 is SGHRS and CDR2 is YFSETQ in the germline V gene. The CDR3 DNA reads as TGCGCCAGCAGCTCACCGACTAGCGTAGATGAGCAGTTCTTC. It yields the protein CASSSPTSVDEQFF.

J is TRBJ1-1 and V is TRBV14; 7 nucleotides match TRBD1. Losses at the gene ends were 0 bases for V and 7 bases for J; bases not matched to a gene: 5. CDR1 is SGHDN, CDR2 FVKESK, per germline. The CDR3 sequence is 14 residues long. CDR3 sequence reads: CASSQEFRGFEAFF. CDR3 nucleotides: TGTGCCAGCAGCCAAGAATTCAGGGGGTTTGAAGCTTTCTTT.

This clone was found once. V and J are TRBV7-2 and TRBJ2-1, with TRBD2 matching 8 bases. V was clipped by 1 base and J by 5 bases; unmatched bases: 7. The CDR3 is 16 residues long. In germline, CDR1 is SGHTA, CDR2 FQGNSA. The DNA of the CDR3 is TGTGCCAGCAGCTTAGGATTTGCGGGAGGACACAATGAGCAGTTCTTC. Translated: CASSLGFAGGHNEQFF.

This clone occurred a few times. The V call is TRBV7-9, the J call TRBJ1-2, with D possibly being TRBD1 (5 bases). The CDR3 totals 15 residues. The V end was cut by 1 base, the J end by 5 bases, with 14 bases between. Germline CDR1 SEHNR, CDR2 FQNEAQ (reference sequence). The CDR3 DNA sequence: TGTGCCAGCAGCTTAGGATCCGACAGCACGTATGGCTACACCTTC. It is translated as CASSLGSDSTYGYTF. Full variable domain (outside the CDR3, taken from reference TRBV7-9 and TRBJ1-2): DTGVSQNPRHKITKRGQNVTFRCDPISEHNRLYWYRQTLGQGPEFLTYFQNEAQLEKSRLLSDRFSAERPKGSFSTLEIQRTEQGDSAMYLCASSLGSDSTYGYTFGSGTRLTVV.

The CDR3 loop reads CASSYVPAELSYEQYF. The CDR3 bases are TGTGCCAGCAGTTACGTCCCAGCGGAGCTCTCCTACGAGCAGTACTTC. V and J are TRBV6-5 and TRBJ2-7, with D possibly TRBD2 on 5 matching bases. Germline lookup yields CDR1 MNHEY and CDR2 SVGAGI. The CDR3 is made up of 16 amino acids. V was pared by 2 bases and J by 0 bases, with 14 bases between.

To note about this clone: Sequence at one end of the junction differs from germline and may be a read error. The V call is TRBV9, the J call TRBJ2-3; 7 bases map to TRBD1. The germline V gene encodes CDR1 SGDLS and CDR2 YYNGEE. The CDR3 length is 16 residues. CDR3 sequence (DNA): TGTGCCAGCCGCGTCCTCCGTGGACAGGGCACAGATACGCAGTATTTT. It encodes CASRVLRGQGTDTQYF.

This CDR3 reads CASSQGQGTVRDPEAFF. CDR3 bases: TGTGCCAGCAGCCAAGGACAGGGGACCGTTAGGGACCCTGAAGCTTTCTTT. The V and J genes are TRBV11-3 and TRBJ1-1, with 9 bases identical to TRBD1. CDR1 is SGHNT, CDR2 YENEEA, per germline. Germline trimming cut 5 bases from V and 6 bases from J; bases unmatched to any gene: 16. The CDR3 is 17 residues long.